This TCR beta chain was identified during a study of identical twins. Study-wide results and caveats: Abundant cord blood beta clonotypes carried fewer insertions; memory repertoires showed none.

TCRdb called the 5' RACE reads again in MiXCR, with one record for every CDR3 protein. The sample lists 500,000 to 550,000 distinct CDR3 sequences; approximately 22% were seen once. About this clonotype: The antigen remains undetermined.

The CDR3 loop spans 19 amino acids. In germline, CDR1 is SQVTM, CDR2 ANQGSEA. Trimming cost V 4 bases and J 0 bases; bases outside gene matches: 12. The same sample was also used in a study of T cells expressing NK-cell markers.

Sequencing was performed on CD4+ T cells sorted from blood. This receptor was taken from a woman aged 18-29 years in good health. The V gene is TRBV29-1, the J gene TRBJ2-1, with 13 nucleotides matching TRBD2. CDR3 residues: CSVARFGTSGTSSYNEQFF. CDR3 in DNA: TGCAGCGTTGCTAGATTTGGGACTAGCGGGACCAGCTCCTACAATGAGCAGTTCTTC.